The T cell receptor beta chain under discussion was sequenced for a study of cytomegalovirus exposure and HLA in healthy donors. Both 60 Vbeta primers and 13 Jbeta primers went into the PCR. Some clones are missing from TCRdb's copy, which holds only in-frame ones; the method was immunoSEQ multiplex PCR. The sample includes about 180,000 clones, 76% of them seen just once. The sample comprised PBMCs. This TCR was recovered from a woman aged 25 to 45 in good health and CMV-seropositive.

Here the CDR3 reads CASSLAGGAVGEQFF. The CDR3 DNA sequence: TGTGCCAGCAGCTTAGCGGGGGGGGCCGTCGGTGAGCAGTTCTTC. This chain connects TRBV7-2 to TRBJ2-1, with a weak D call TRBD2 (7 bases). The CDR3 sequence is 15 residues long. With 0 bases removed from V and 9 bases from J, the gap between germline ends came to 15 bases. Germline values: CDR1 SGHTA, CDR2 FQGNSA. The full variable domain, with the rest looked up from reference TRBV7-2 and TRBJ2-1, is GAGVSQSPSNKVTEKGKDVELRCDPISGHTALYWYRQSLGQGLEFLIYFQGNSAPDKSGLPSDRFSAERTGGSVSTLTIQRTQQEDSAVYLCASSLAGGAVGEQFFGPGTRLTVL.